These T cell receptor beta chains were read from a single sample in a study of T cell responses to AZD1222 COVID-19 vaccine. The data were produced by immunoSEQ multiplex PCR, yet TCRdb's version contains in-frame clones alone and is incomplete. The data hold about 120,000 clones, with roughly 90% observed a single time. The source was peripheral blood, collected on day 0 of AZD1222 vaccination. All receptors come from an adult in good health. Both conserved end residues are part of each CDR3. The D gene is left open where the match is weak. Size tells how often a clone was seen (once, few, many) or the class of an expanded clone, and some rows leave it out.

D gene	clone size	V gene	J gene	CDR3 protein	CDR3 DNA
-	-	TRBV6-5	TRBJ1-5	CASIRGLSNQPQHF	TGTGCCAGCATCAGGGGCCTTAGCAATCAGCCCCAGCATTTT
-	-	TRBV28	TRBJ1-2	CASSLDLNYGYTF	TGTGCCAGCAGTTTAGACCTCAACTATGGCTACACCTTC
-	-	TRBV11-3	TRBJ1-1	CASSLAGTEAFF	TGTGCCAGCAGCTTAGCCGGCACTGAAGCTTTCTTT
TRBD2	-	TRBV6-5	TRBJ2-7	CASSYPGAGVAYF	TGTGCCAGCAGTTACCCGGGAGCGGGAGTTGCGTACTTC
-	-	TRBV3-1/TRBV3-2	TRBJ2-5	CASISLGTRGKETQYF	TGTGCCAGCATTTCGCTAGGGACCCGGGGGAAAGAGACCCAGTACTTC
-	-	TRBV6-5	TRBJ1-1	CASSPLGHYTEAFF	TGTGCCAGCAGTCCCCTGGGACACTACACTGAAGCTTTCTTT
-	-	TRBV4-2	TRBJ2-7	CASSPGGVEALPWEQYF	TGTGCCAGCAGCCCTGGGGGCGTCGAGGCCCTACCCTGGGAGCAGTACTTC
TRBD1	-	TRBV7-8	TRBJ2-2	CASSPDRGHTGELFF	TGTGCCAGCAGCCCCGACAGGGGGCATACCGGGGAGCTGTTTTTT
TRBD1	-	TRBV7-3	TRBJ2-5	CASSLTPGQGPQYF	TGTGCCAGCAGCTTAACCCCAGGACAGGGTCCCCAGTACTTC
-	-	TRBV2	TRBJ1-1	CASSEYTEAFF	TGTGCCAGCAGTGAATACACTGAAGCTTTCTTT
-	-	TRBV5-8	TRBJ2-2	CASSLAWTDTGELFF	TGTGCCAGCAGCTTGGCGTGGACAGACACCGGGGAGCTGTTTTTT
-	-	TRBV5-1	TRBJ1-6	CASSYRTADSYNSPLHF	TGCGCCAGCAGTTATAGGACAGCGGACTCCTATAATTCACCCCTCCACTTT
TRBD1	-	TRBV2	TRBJ1-6	CASRISGGGNSPLHF	TGTGCCAGCAGGATATCAGGGGGAGGGAATTCACCCCTCCACTTT
TRBD2	-	TRBV11-2	TRBJ2-7	CASSPETGLAETFYEQYF	TGTGCCAGCAGCCCAGAGACGGGACTAGCGGAGACCTTCTACGAGCAGTACTTC
-	-	TRBV7-9	TRBJ2-7	CASSLNFQGRYEQYF	TGTGCCAGCAGCTTAAACTTCCAGGGGCGGTACGAGCAGTACTTC
TRBD2	once	TRBV3-1/TRBV3-2	TRBJ2-4	CASSQDGRGGNIQYF	TGTGCCAGCAGCCAAGATGGGAGGGGCGGGAACATTCAGTACTTC
TRBD1	-	TRBV11-2	TRBJ2-7	CASRGTGTTYEQYF	TGTGCCAGCAGGGGGACAGGGACTACCTACGAGCAGTACTTC
TRBD1	-	TRBV7-9	TRBJ2-7	CASSLIRGGQGNYEQYF	TGTGCCAGCAGCTTAATTAGAGGGGGACAGGGGAACTACGAGCAGTACTTC
TRBD1	-	TRBV19	TRBJ2-1	CASSISGTGINEQFF	TGTGCCAGTAGTATATCCGGGACAGGGATCAATGAGCAGTTCTTC
-	-	TRBV14	TRBJ1-1	CASSQQMNTEAFF	TGTGCCAGCAGCCAACAGATGAACACTGAAGCTTTCTTT
-	-	TRBV21-1	TRBJ1-2	CASSKDEGTETQRDNYGYTF	TGTGCCAGCAGCAAAGATGAAGGGACGGAAACCCAGAGGGACAACTATGGCTACACCTTC
-	-	TRBV7-2	TRBJ1-1	CASSLVLTEAFF	TGTGCCAGCAGCTTAGTATTGACAGAAGCTTTCTTT
-	-	TRBV30	TRBJ1-5	CAWRLPYPGGNQPQHF	TGTGCCTGGAGACTCCCCTACCCTGGCGGCAATCAGCCCCAGCATTTT
-	few	TRBV6-5	TRBJ2-1	CASSYEGGLSYNEQFF	TGTGCCAGCAGTTACGAGGGAGGCCTATCCTACAATGAGCAGTTCTTC
-	-	TRBV2	TRBJ1-2	CASSEDPRGYGYTF	TGTGCCAGCAGTGAAGACCCCAGGGGCTATGGCTACACCTTC
-	-	TRBV7-9	TRBJ2-5	CASSSQLETQYF	TGTGCCAGCAGCTCCCAACTAGAGACCCAGTACTTC
-	-	TRBV11-2	TRBJ2-5	CASSPQQGRAETQYF	TGTGCCAGCAGCCCCCAACAGGGCAGGGCGGAGACCCAGTACTTC
-	-	TRBV5-4	TRBJ1-6	CASSLRGSPLHF	TGTGCCAGCAGCTTACGCGGTTCACCCCTCCACTTT
-	once	TRBV6-5	TRBJ1-2	CASSYSGTPGRGYTF	TGTGCCAGCAGTTACTCTGGGACCCCCGGAAGGGGCTACACCTTC
-	once	TRBV6-5	TRBJ2-7	CASRTLDEQYF	TGTGCCAGCAGGACCTTGGACGAGCAGTACTTC
TRBD1	few	TRBV2	TRBJ2-7	CASRDTGGYEQYF	TGTGCCAGCAGGGATACAGGGGGTTACGAGCAGTACTTC
-	-	TRBV19	TRBJ1-1	CASLVGEGTNTEAFF	TGTGCCAGCTTAGTAGGGGAAGGTACGAACACTGAAGCTTTCTTT
-	-	TRBV19	TRBJ1-3	CASRDLGSGNTIYF	TGTGCCAGTAGGGACCTGGGCTCTGGAAACACCATATATTTT
TRBD2	-	TRBV4-2	TRBJ2-1	CASSHPKGGSEQFF	TGTGCCAGCAGCCATCCTAAGGGAGGGAGTGAGCAGTTCTTC
TRBD1	-	TRBV6-5	TRBJ2-5	CASSYDRGAQETQYF	TGTGCCAGCAGTTACGACAGGGGGGCCCAAGAGACCCAGTACTTC
-	-	TRBV27	TRBJ2-5	CASRIGWLEETQYF	TGTGCCAGCAGGATCGGGTGGTTGGAGGAGACCCAGTACTTC
-	-	TRBV19	TRBJ2-7	CASSIGLGPWEQYF	TGTGCCAGTAGTATTGGGCTAGGTCCCTGGGAGCAGTACTTC
-	-	TRBV3-1/TRBV3-2	TRBJ2-7	CASGPGGNYEQYF	TGTGCCAGCGGCCCAGGCGGTAACTACGAGCAGTACTTC
TRBD1	-	TRBV28	TRBJ1-3	CATLDRGPGNTIYF	TGTGCCACCCTGGACAGGGGTCCTGGAAACACCATATATTTT
-	once	TRBV6-6	TRBJ1-4	CASSEWGQGARTLFF	-
-	-	TRBV12-3/TRBV12-4	TRBJ1-4	CASRALNEKLFF	TGTGCCAGCAGGGCCCTAAATGAAAAACTGTTTTTT
-	-	TRBV30	TRBJ1-5	CAFNQPQHF	TGTGCCTTTAATCAGCCCCAGCATTTT
-	-	TRBV28	TRBJ1-2	CASSLSTGANYGYTF	TGTGCCAGCAGTTTATCTACCGGAGCTAACTATGGCTACACCTTC
-	-	TRBV19	TRBJ2-1	CASTTTVDNEQFF	TGTGCCAGTACCACGACAGTGGACAATGAGCAGTTCTTC
-	-	TRBV19	TRBJ2-7	CASSTNSYEQYF	TGTGCCAGTTCTACAAATTCCTACGAGCAGTACTTC
-	-	TRBV11-3	TRBJ2-3	CASSRLESDTQYF	TGTGCCAGCAGTCGACTAGAATCAGATACGCAGTATTTT
-	-	TRBV4-2	TRBJ1-2	CASSQSYGYTF	TGTGCCAGCAGCCAGAGCTATGGCTACACCTTC
TRBD2	-	TRBV11-3	TRBJ2-3	CASSSRTSGGSDTQYF	TGTGCCAGCAGCTCACGGACTAGCGGGGGTTCAGATACGCAGTATTTT
-	-	TRBV9	TRBJ2-3	CASSAGGISTDTQYF	TGTGCCAGCAGCGCTGGGGGCATTAGCACAGATACGCAGTATTTT